This TCR beta chain stems from a study of Ad26.COV2.S vaccination and SARS-CoV-2 variants. Data came from immunoSEQ multiplex PCR; TCRdb stores just in-frame clones and leaves some out. The sample consists of roughly 420,000 clones, approximately 88% of them appearing once. Regarding treatment: roughly 19 received Ad26.COV2.S at low or high dose, single or two shots; a few received placebo; per-sample allocation not given. The investigators took samples on day 63 after the first vaccine or placebo injection. Sequences were derived from peripheral blood, sampled in a trial of Ad26.COV2.S vaccine versus placebo. The source is a person aged 18 to 65 who received the Ad26.COV2.S COVID-19 vaccine or a placebo.

Here the CDR3 reads CASTQGSDEQYF. The CDR3 nucleotides are TGTGCCAGCACACAGGGTTCTGACGAGCAGTACTTC. V gene TRBV12-3 or TRBV12-4 combines with J gene TRBJ2-7; possibly TRBD1 for D (6 bases). The CDR3 is 12 amino acids. V was shortened by 7 bases and J by 5 bases, with 12 bases between the two germline ends.